The next 26 T cell receptor beta chains were all read from a single sample in a study of early T cells in non-severe SARS-CoV-2 infection. TCRdb re-derived calls from the 5' RACE reads in MiXCR, one entry per CDR3 protein. The repertoire has around 67,000 distinct CDR3 sequences, around an eighth of them found once; the top ten carry roughly 1.3%. Material for sequencing was whole blood. All receptors come from an adult who was a healthcare worker with PCR-confirmed SARS-CoV-2 infection or an uninfected control (not recorded which).

The sample holds many counts of this clonotype. J is TRBJ2-1 and V is TRBV7-2; 14 positions match TRBD2. Losses at the gene ends were 4 bases for V and 7 bases for J; bases not matched to a gene: 15. This CDR3 has 19 residues. Germline CDR1 is SGHTA and CDR2 is FQGNSA. The CDR3 nucleotides read TGTGCCAGCAGCTGGCCCACCACCGGGACTAGCGGGAGCTGGAATGAGCAGTTCTTC. Its protein is CASSWPTTGTSGSWNEQFF.

This clonotype was found many times. This rearrangement joins TRBV29-1 to TRBJ2-1; D may be TRBD2 (6 bases). There are 12 residues in the CDR3. V was clipped by 8 bases and J by 9 bases, with 17 bases between them. In germline, CDR1 is SQVTM, CDR2 ANQGSEA. As DNA, the CDR3 is TGCAGCCAGGCCTCGCCGGGGGTTGAGCAGTTCTTC. Its translation: CSQASPGVEQFF.

The table lists this clonotype with many counts. The chain links TRBV28 to TRBJ1-5; a possible D gene is TRBD1 (5 bases). Germline V gene sequence: CDR1 MDHEN, CDR2 SYDVKM. This CDR3 contains 13 residues. V shed 5 bases and J shed 7 bases, with 12 bases lying between them. The CDR3 region is CASSLLGEQPQHF. CDR3 nucleotide sequence: TGTGCCAGCAGTCTCCTAGGGGAACAGCCCCAGCATTTT.

Many counts were recorded for this clonotype. The chain uses TRBV20-1 and TRBJ2-3, with TRBD2 matching 8 bases. CDR1 and CDR2 (germline): DFQATT, SNEGSKA (reference sequence). V lost 3 bases, J lost 1 base, and 0 bases stayed unmatched. CDR3 length: 13 residues. DNA for the CDR3: TGCAGTGCTAGCGGGGGGGGCACAGATACGCAGTATTTT. Its protein is CSASGGGTDTQYF.

This clonotype has a count of ten or more. The gene calls are TRBV30 and TRBJ1-1; D remains unclear. The germline gives CDR1 GTSNPN, CDR2 SVGIG (reference sequence). The V end was cut by 5 bases, the J end by 5 bases, with 21 bases between. This CDR3 is built from 15 residues. CDR3 in amino acids: CAWCYPRRGRTEAFF. For the CDR3, the DNA is TGTGCCTGGTGCTACCCCCGACGGGGAAGGACTGAAGCTTTCTTT.

Ten or more counts support this clonotype. V usage is TRBV13 and J usage is TRBJ2-6; D is unresolved. The V and J ends lost 3 bases and 0 bases respectively, with 6 bases between them. CDR3 length: 15 amino acids. The germline CDR1 and CDR2 sequences are PRHDT and FYEKMQ (reference sequence). CDR3 loop: CASSFGSSGANVLTF. CDR3 nucleotides: TGTGCCAGCAGCTTTGGTAGCTCTGGGGCCAACGTCCTGACTTTC.

This clonotype was recorded many times. In DNA form, the CDR3 reads TGTGCCAGCAGCTTAGCAGGGGGTGGATACGAGCAGTACTTC. Protein: CASSLAGGGYEQYF. J is TRBJ2-7 and V is TRBV7-6; the D gene is possibly TRBD1 (6 bases). Trimming pared 0 bases from V and 4 bases from J, leaving 10 bases between. This CDR3 has 14 residues. Germline CDR1 and CDR2: SGHVS and FNYEAQ.

This clonotype was recorded many times. The rearrangement joins TRBV4-1 to TRBJ2-1; no reliable D call. The CDR3 extends over 13 amino acids. The ends were cut back, 0 bases at V and 7 bases at J, with 7 bases in the middle. The germline gives CDR1 MGHRA, CDR2 YSYEKL. The CDR3 here is CASSQDGRNEQFF. CDR3 bases: TGCGCCAGCAGCCAAGATGGGCGGAATGAGCAGTTCTTC.

The sample holds many counts of this clonotype. The rearrangement uses TRBV28 and TRBJ1-1; maybe TRBD1 (5 bases). Germline-derived CDR1 and CDR2 are MDHEN and SYDVKM. The CDR3 runs 16 residues. V lost 7 bases, J lost 1 base, and 19 bases lay in between. CDR3 loop: CASTPRRGQGNTEAFF. The DNA of the CDR3 is TGTGCCAGCACCCCTCGGAGAGGGCAGGGGAACACTGAAGCTTTCTTT. Full variable domain (outside the CDR3, taken from reference TRBV28 and TRBJ1-1): DVKVTQSSRYLVKRTGEKVFLECVQDMDHENMFWYRQDPGLGLRLIYFSYDVKMKEKGDIPEGYSVSREKKERFSLILESASTNQTSMYLCASTPRRGQGNTEAFFGQGTRLTVV.

This clonotype showed up many times. V is TRBV6-2 or TRBV6-3 and J is TRBJ2-4; D is undetermined. The CDR3 spans 13 residues. V gave up 6 bases and J gave up 1 base, with 7 bases separating them. Germline CDR1 is MNHEY and CDR2 is SVGEGT. The DNA for the CDR3 is TGTGCCAGCAGGACCGGGGCCAAAAACATTCAGTACTTC. The encoded protein is CASRTGAKNIQYF.

This clonotype was observed many times. V is TRBV24-1 and J is TRBJ2-1; tentative D call: TRBD2 (6 bases). Germline V gene sequence: CDR1 KGHDR, CDR2 SFDVKD. Trimming removed 5 bases from V and 5 bases from J, with 15 bases in between. The length of the CDR3 is 15 residues. In nucleotides, the CDR3 is TGTGCCACCAGTGTCGGAGGGACCAATAACAATGAGCAGTTCTTC. Translating it yields CATSVGGTNNNEQFF.

This clonotype has at least ten counts. The CDR3 spells CASSSVPGGFANGTQYF. CDR3 DNA sequence: TGTGCCAGCAGTTCCGTACCGGGGGGTTTCGCCAATGGAACGCAGTATTTT. This sequence joins TRBV6-4 and TRBJ2-3, with 7 bases identical to TRBD2. Trimming at V came to 5 bases and at J to 9 bases, leaving 20 bases not matched to a gene. This CDR3 is built from 17 residues. CDR1 MRHNA and CDR2 SNTAGT come from the germline V gene.

There are many counts of this clonotype. The rearrangement joins TRBV27 to TRBJ2-1, with 8 bases fitting TRBD2. This CDR3 is 17 amino acids long. After removal of 1 base from V and 2 bases from J, the junction contained 7 bases not matched to a gene. Per the germline V gene, CDR1 is MNHEY and CDR2 is SMNVEV (reference sequence). Here the CDR3 reads CASSLFRSSGPYNEQFF. The CDR3 bases are TGTGCCAGCAGTTTATTCCGCTCTAGCGGGCCCTACAATGAGCAGTTCTTC.

This clonotype occurred many times. This chain links TRBV21-1 with TRBJ2-7; the table's D call, TRBD2, has no DNA check behind it. TRBV21-1 is noted as a pseudogene. The CDR3 sequence is 16 residues long. The CDR3 here is CASSKVGKSVSHEQYF. In DNA, the CDR3 is TGTGCCAGCAGCAAAGTCGGCAAGTCCGTCAGCCACGAGCAGTACTTC.

This clonotype was counted a few times. This chain uses TRBV20-1 with TRBJ1-1; D ambiguous. CDR1 and CDR2 from the germline V gene are DFQATT and SNEGSKA (reference sequence). Deletions cut 3 bases from V and 0 bases from J, with 2 bases between. This CDR3 spans 11 amino acids. The CDR3: CSASVNTEAFF. The DNA of the CDR3 is TGCAGTGCTAGCGTGAACACTGAAGCTTTCTTT.

This clonotype was counted many times. The chain has TRBV11-2 and TRBJ1-1; TRBD1 is a possible D gene (6 bases). Trimming left V 4 bases short and J 6 bases short, with 15 bases between. The germline gives CDR1 SGHAT, CDR2 FQNNGV. This CDR3 has 14 amino acids. CDR3 region: CASSSNPGDAEAFF. Here the CDR3 DNA reads TGTGCCAGCAGCTCAAACCCAGGGGATGCTGAAGCTTTCTTT.

This clonotype showed up just a few times. The chain is built from TRBV12-3 or TRBV12-4 and TRBJ1-2; TRBD1 agrees at 7 bases. Trimming at V came to 6 bases and at J to 8 bases, leaving 6 bases not matched to a gene. The CDR3 has 12 residues. This chain's CDR3 is CASSTGTEGYTF. In nucleotides, the CDR3 is TGTGCCAGCAGCACCGGGACAGAAGGCTACACCTTC.

This sequence joins TRBV7-2 and TRBJ1-1; D is undetermined. The CDR3 runs to 15 residues. The V and J ends lost 5 bases and 0 bases respectively, with 13 bases between them. Germline CDR1 is SGHTA and CDR2 is FQGNSA. The CDR3 bases are TGTGCCAGCAGCCCGGCCAGGCAGTTGAACACTGAAGCTTTCTTT. It specifies CASSPARQLNTEAFF.

This clonotype was seen ten or more times. The chain recombines TRBV20-1 with TRBJ2-1, with 12 positions matching TRBD2. With 4 bases clipped from V and 8 bases from J, the junction kept 6 bases outside the gene matches. CDR1 DFQATT and CDR2 SNEGSKA come from the germline V gene (reference sequence). The CDR3 loop spans 14 amino acids. CDR3 nucleotide sequence: TGCAGTGCTACCGGACTAGCGGGGAAGGATGAGCAGTTCTTC. Translation: CSATGLAGKDEQFF.

This chain links TRBV12-3 or TRBV12-4 with TRBJ1-3; maybe TRBD1 (5 bases). This CDR3 has 16 residues. V was trimmed by 6 bases and J by 0 bases, leaving 15 bases between them. CDR3 region: CASRSRDWSSGNTIYF. Here the CDR3 DNA reads TGTGCCAGCAGATCCCGGGACTGGAGCTCTGGAAACACCATATATTTT.

This rearrangement joins TRBV12-3 or TRBV12-4 to TRBJ2-7; D possibly uses TRBD1 or TRBD2 (5 bases each). The CDR3 runs to 15 residues. V lost 8 bases and J lost 0, with 17 bases in between. The CDR3 loop reads CASGYGTANSYEQYF. The CDR3 coding sequence is TGTGCCAGCGGATACGGGACGGCGAACTCCTACGAGCAGTACTTC.

In this sample, this clonotype turned up many times. The V and J genes are TRBV19 and TRBJ2-1; D uncertain. The germline V gene encodes CDR1 LNHDA and CDR2 SQIVND (reference sequence). Trimming shortened V by 11 bases and J by 7 bases, and 15 bases separated the two germline ends. The CDR3 length is 12 residues. The CDR3 coding sequence is TGTGCCTCATGTAGCCCGATGAATGAGCAGTTCTTC. The encoded protein is CASCSPMNEQFF.

There are many counts of this clonotype. The V call is TRBV12-3 or TRBV12-4, the J call TRBJ2-7, with 9 positions matching TRBD1. With V trimmed by 3 bases and J by 3 bases, 3 bases remained unmatched. This CDR3 has 14 residues. The CDR3 protein is CASSFDRGNYEQYF. The CDR3 DNA reads TGTGCCAGCAGTTTCGACAGGGGGAACTACGAGCAGTACTTC.

The chain has TRBV6-5 and TRBJ2-5, with D hard to call. Trimming stripped 6 bases from V and 1 base from J, with 18 bases between. Germline CDR1 reads MNHEY; CDR2 reads SVGAGI. The CDR3 totals 16 residues. CDR3 bases: TGTGCCAGCAGATCCTTCTTTATGGACGGCCAAGAGACCCAGTACTTC. Translated: CASRSFFMDGQETQYF.

The sample holds many counts of this clonotype. The chain is built from TRBV27 and TRBJ2-7; the D gene is possibly TRBD1 (6 bases). Germline V gene lookup returns CDR1 MNHEY and CDR2 SMNVEV (reference sequence). There are 13 residues in the CDR3. V lost 5 bases and J 4 bases, leaving 12 bases between the germline ends. The CDR3 sequence is CASSPGTGYEQYF. The CDR3 nucleotides are TGTGCCAGCAGTCCAGGAACAGGGTACGAGCAGTACTTC.

The table lists this clonotype with many counts. The chain uses TRBV4-2 and TRBJ2-7; 7 nucleotides align to TRBD1. With 0 bases clipped from V and 6 bases from J, the junction kept 5 bases outside the gene matches. The CDR3 contains 14 residues. CDR1 is LGHNA, CDR2 YNFKEQ, per germline. The CDR3: CASSQDWTGGEQYF. The DNA for the CDR3 is TGTGCCAGCAGCCAAGACTGGACAGGAGGCGAGCAGTACTTC.